This TCR beta chain was found in a study of CD8+CD57+ T cells in acquired aplastic anemia. Study-level background: There were roughly 9.8 million reads, on average, for CD4+ cells from healthy donors. Study-level points and caveats: Roughly 29 was the count of CD8+ CDR3 sequences that patients shared with controls.

As regards this clonotype: What it binds is unknown.

The CDR3 contains 16 residues. Germline lookup yields CDR1 SGHDT and CDR2 YYEEEE. V lost 4 bases, J lost 7 bases, and 15 bases stayed unmatched. CDR3 and TCR beta VDJ profiling relied on genomic DNA as the template. In TCRdb, the reads were re-called with MiXCR into one record per CDR3 protein. The sample contains roughly 170,000 distinct CDR3 sequences, just under 65% of which appear only once. The sequence was collected from a human donor in good health. The sequencing input was sorted CD4+, CD8+, or CD8+CD57+ T cells (not recorded which) from PBMCs. The chain combines TRBV5-6 with TRBJ2-3; TRBD1 matches at 7 bases. The CDR3 region is CASSLSPTGIRHTQYF. The CDR3 DNA reads TGTGCCAGCAGCCTGTCGCCGACAGGGATTCGCCATACGCAGTATTTT.